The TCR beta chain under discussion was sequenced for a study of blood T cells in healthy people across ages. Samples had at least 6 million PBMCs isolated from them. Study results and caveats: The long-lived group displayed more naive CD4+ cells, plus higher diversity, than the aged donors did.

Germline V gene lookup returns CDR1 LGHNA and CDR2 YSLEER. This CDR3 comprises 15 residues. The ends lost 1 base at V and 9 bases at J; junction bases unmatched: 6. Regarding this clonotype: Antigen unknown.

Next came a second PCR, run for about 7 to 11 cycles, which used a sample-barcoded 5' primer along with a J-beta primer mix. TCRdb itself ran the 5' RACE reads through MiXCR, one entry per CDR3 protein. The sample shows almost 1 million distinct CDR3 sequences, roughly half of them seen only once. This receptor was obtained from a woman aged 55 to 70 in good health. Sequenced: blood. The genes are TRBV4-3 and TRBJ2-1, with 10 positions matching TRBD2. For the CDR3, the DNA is TGCGCCAGCAGCCAAGTCGAGCGGGAGGGATGTGAGCAGTTCTTC. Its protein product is CASSQVEREGCEQFF.